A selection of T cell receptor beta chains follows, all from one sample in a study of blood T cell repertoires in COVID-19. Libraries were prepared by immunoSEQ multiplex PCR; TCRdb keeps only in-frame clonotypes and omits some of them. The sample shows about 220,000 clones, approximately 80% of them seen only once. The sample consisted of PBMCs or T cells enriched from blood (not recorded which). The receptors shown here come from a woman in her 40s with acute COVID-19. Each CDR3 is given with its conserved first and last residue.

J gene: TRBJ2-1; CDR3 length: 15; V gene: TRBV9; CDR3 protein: CASSLRNSGWGEQFF
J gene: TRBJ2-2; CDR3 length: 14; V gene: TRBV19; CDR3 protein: CASSSSPGTGELFF
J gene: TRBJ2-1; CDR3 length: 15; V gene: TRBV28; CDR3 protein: CASSSSSGSVNEQFF
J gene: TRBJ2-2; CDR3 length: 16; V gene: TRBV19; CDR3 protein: CASSMALWGQGGELFF
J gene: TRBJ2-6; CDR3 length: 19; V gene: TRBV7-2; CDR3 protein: CASSLGPGTGDPWVNVLTF
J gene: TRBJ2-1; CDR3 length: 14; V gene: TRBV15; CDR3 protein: CATSRGSWIVEQFF
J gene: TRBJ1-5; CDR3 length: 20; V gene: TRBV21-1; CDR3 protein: CASSKKPRGGSEYSNQPQHF
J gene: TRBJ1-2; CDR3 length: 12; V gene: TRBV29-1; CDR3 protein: CSVFATDYGYTF
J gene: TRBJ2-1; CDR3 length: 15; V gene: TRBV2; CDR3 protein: CASSGISGSLGEQFF
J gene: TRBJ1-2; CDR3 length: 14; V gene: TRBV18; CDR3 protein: CASSPGQKNYGYTF
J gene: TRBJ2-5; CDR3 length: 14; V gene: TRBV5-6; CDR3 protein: CASRRQGWGETQYF
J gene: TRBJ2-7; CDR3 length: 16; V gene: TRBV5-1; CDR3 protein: CASSLANPGQGGEQYF
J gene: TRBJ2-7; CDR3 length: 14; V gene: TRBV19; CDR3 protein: CASSIQAEAYEQYF
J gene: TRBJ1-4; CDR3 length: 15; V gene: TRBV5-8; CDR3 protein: CASSAGQGGNEKLFF
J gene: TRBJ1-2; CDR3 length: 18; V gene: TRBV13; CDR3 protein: CASSLEMWTEPQDYGYTF
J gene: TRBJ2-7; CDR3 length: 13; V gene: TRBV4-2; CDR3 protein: CASSQRAAYEQYF
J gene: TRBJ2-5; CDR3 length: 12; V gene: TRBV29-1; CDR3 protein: CSVGAAQETQYF
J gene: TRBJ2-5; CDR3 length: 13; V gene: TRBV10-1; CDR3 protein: CASSGMGSETQYF
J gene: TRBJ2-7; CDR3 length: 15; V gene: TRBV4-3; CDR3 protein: CASSQEGQGAYEQYF
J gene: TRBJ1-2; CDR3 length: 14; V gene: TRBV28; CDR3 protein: CASSGTGEVYGYTF